One sample yielded the 21 T cell receptor beta chains listed below, sequenced in a study of CD8 T cells in ankylosing spondylitis. MiXCR, applied by TCRdb to the 5' RACE reads, yields one record per CDR3 protein. Of fewer than 350,000 distinct CDR3 sequences listed, 9.5% to 13% are singletons. Sample: blood, either unsorted or a sorted T cell fraction (not recorded which). The receptors derive from a female donor with ankylosing spondylitis or in good health (not recorded which).

This clonotype was recorded at least ten times. The J gene is TRBJ2-3, the V gene TRBV5-1; no clear D gene. The CDR3 extends over 14 amino acids. Per the germline V gene, CDR1 is SGHRS and CDR2 is YFSETQ. The V end lost 0 bases, the J end lost 3 bases, and 8 bases lay between the germline ends. CDR3 amino acids: CASSLDSRTDTQYF. The CDR3 DNA follows: TGCGCCAGCAGCTTGGATTCTAGGACAGATACGCAGTATTTT.

This clonotype has at least ten counts. The chain joins TRBV20-1 to TRBJ1-2; D not resolved. The germline gives CDR1 DFQATT, CDR2 SNEGSKA (reference sequence). V gave up 3 bases and J gave up 4 bases, with 15 bases separating them. The CDR3 length is 14 residues. The CDR3 sequence is CSARASWDIYGYTF. CDR3 in DNA: TGCAGTGCTAGGGCTTCATGGGATATCTATGGCTACACCTTC.

Ten or more counts support this clonotype. The V gene is TRBV12-3 or TRBV12-4, the J gene TRBJ2-3; 13 bases are shared with TRBD2. J lost 8 bases, V lost 5 bases, and 4 bases had no gene match. There are 14 residues in the CDR3. The CDR3 is CASSLGLAGFTQYF. The CDR3 nucleotides are TGTGCCAGCAGTCTGGGACTAGCGGGATTTACGCAGTATTTT.

The CDR3 DNA reads TGCAGTGCTAGAGCGGGAAGAAAAGTCAATGAGCAGTTCTTC. It codes for CSARAGRKVNEQFF. The chain has TRBV20-1 and TRBJ2-1; perhaps TRBD2 as D (5 bases). The CDR3 extends over 14 amino acids. Deletions cut 1 base from V and 6 bases from J, with 13 bases between. Germline V gene sequence: CDR1 DFQATT, CDR2 SNEGSKA (reference sequence).

This clonotype was counted at least ten times. CDR3 in amino acids: CASSFRGGDEQFF. Written as DNA, the CDR3 is TGTGCCAGCAGCTTCCGGGGGGGCGATGAGCAGTTCTTC. The chain couples TRBV12-3 or TRBV12-4 to TRBJ2-1; TRBD2 matches 8 bases. V shed 6 bases, J shed 8 bases, and the junction held 6 bases outside the gene matches. CDR3 length equals 13 residues.

This clonotype has a count of ten or more. This rearrangement joins TRBV6-5 to TRBJ1-1, with unresolved D. CDR1 is MNHEY and CDR2 is SVGAGI in the germline V gene. The ends were cut back, 4 bases at V and 10 bases at J, with 19 bases in the middle. The CDR3 sequence is 14 residues long. DNA for the CDR3: TGTGCCAGCAGTTCGTCGTCGGTGGGTCGGGGAGCTTTCTTT. This sequence encodes CASSSSSVGRGAFF.

This clonotype was seen ten or more times. The chain joins TRBV20-1 to TRBJ2-1; 9 nucleotides line up with TRBD1. Trimming cost V 3 bases and J 4 bases; bases outside gene matches: 7. The germline V gene has CDR1 DFQATT and CDR2 SNEGSKA (reference sequence). This CDR3 region has 15 residues. CDR3 sequence: CSARADRGKYNEQFF. The DNA of the CDR3 is TGCAGTGCTAGGGCGGACAGGGGAAAGTACAATGAGCAGTTCTTC.

This clonotype was counted a few times. This chain uses TRBV5-8 with TRBJ1-5; D ambiguous. Trimming removed 0 bases at V and 4 bases at J, with 8 bases between. CDR1 is SGHTS, CDR2 YDEGEE, per germline. This CDR3 is 14 amino acids long. The CDR3 region has the DNA TGTGCCAGCAGCTTGGGTAACGGAAATCAGCCCCAGCATTTT. Encoded protein: CASSLGNGNQPQHF.

The sample holds many counts of this clonotype. The rearrangement links TRBV12-3 or TRBV12-4 to TRBJ2-1, with a weak D call TRBD2 (6 bases). The length of the CDR3 is 12 residues. V was pared by 4 bases and J by 7 bases, with 8 bases between. The CDR3, as DNA: TGTGCCAGCAGTTCCCGGGGGAATGAGCAGTTCTTC. This translates into CASSSRGNEQFF.

At least ten counts were recorded for this clonotype. The DNA of the CDR3 is TGCGCCAGCAGCTCCGGCGCGAGCTCCTACAATGAGCAGTTCTTC. Its translation is CASSSGASSYNEQFF. This chain connects TRBV5-1 to TRBJ2-1; D is ambiguous. The CDR3 length is 15 residues. The germline V gene has CDR1 SGHRS and CDR2 YFSETQ. Trimming left V 3 bases short and J 0 bases short, with 10 bases between. Drawing the rest from reference TRBV5-1 and TRBJ2-1, the complete variable domain is KAGVTQTPRYLIKTRGQQVTLSCSPISGHRSVSWYQQTPGQGLQFLFEYFSETQRNKGNFPGRFSGRQFSNSRSEMNVSTLELGDSALYLCASSSGASSYNEQFFGPGTRLTVL.

Ten or more counts support this clonotype. V usage is TRBV5-1 and J usage is TRBJ2-2; 9 bases are a match to TRBD1. The CDR3 runs 17 residues. The V and J ends lost 2 bases and 7 bases, in that order; junction bases with no gene match: 12. Per the germline V gene, CDR1 is SGHRS and CDR2 is YFSETQ. CDR3 region: CASSFLTGTGFLGELFF. CDR3 DNA: TGCGCCAGCAGCTTCTTAACCGGGACAGGGTTTCTCGGGGAGCTGTTTTTT.

The genes are TRBV12-3 or TRBV12-4 and TRBJ1-5, with TRBD1 as a possible D gene (6 bases). V was trimmed by 1 base and J by 1 base, leaving 8 bases between them. The CDR3 consists of 15 residues. The CDR3 DNA reads TGTGCCAGCAGTTTAGGACAGGAAAGCAATCAGCCCCAGCATTTT. This translates into CASSLGQESNQPQHF.

This chain links TRBV28 with TRBJ2-2; D call uncertain. Germline values: CDR1 MDHEN, CDR2 SYDVKM. The V end lost 3 bases, the J end lost 5 bases, and 10 bases lay between the germline ends. The CDR3 loop spans 14 amino acids. CDR3 amino acids: CASSLYQKTGELFF. The DNA of the CDR3 is TGTGCCAGCAGTTTGTATCAAAAAACCGGGGAGCTGTTTTTT.

This clonotype was seen ten or more times. The chain employs TRBV5-1 and TRBJ1-1; D is possibly TRBD1 (6 bases). Deletions cut 4 bases from V and 1 base from J, with 14 bases between. The CDR3 is 15 residues long. Germline lookup yields CDR1 SGHRS and CDR2 YFSETQ. The CDR3 here is CASSNGGARNTEAFF. The CDR3 bases are TGCGCCAGCAGCAACGGGGGGGCCAGGAACACTGAAGCTTTCTTT.

This clonotype was counted ten times or more. V and J are TRBV28 and TRBJ1-1; D uncertain. The CDR3 contains 12 residues. Germline CDR1 reads MDHEN; CDR2 reads SYDVKM. V lost 3 bases to trimming and J lost 7 bases, with 9 bases between them. The DNA for the CDR3 is TGTGCCAGCAGTTTCGGGTGGGGTGAAGCTTTCTTT. It translates to CASSFGWGEAFF.

This clonotype has ten or more counts. This chain links TRBV7-9 with TRBJ2-1, with D perhaps TRBD1 (6 bases). V lost 7 bases to trimming and J lost 7 bases, with 14 bases between them. CDR1 and CDR2 (germline): SEHNR, FQNEAQ (reference sequence). CDR3 length equals 13 residues. In nucleotides, the CDR3 is TGTGCCAGCACCTTGGACAGTTATAATGAGCAGTTCTTC. Residues: CASTLDSYNEQFF.

This clonotype was recorded many times. This chain connects TRBV20-1 to TRBJ2-3, with TRBD1 as a possible D gene (6 bases). Germline V CDR1 and CDR2: DFQATT, SNEGSKA (reference sequence). Deletions cut 6 bases from V and 6 bases from J, with 19 bases between. The CDR3 spans 14 residues. CDR3 sequence (DNA): TGCAGTGCAACGACAGGCTCCCGAGGGGATACGCAGTATTTT. Its protein is CSATTGSRGDTQYF.

This clonotype has ten or more counts. V gene TRBV20-1 combines with J gene TRBJ2-7; D remains ambiguous. CDR1 and CDR2 from the germline V gene are DFQATT and SNEGSKA (reference sequence). Trimming stripped 5 bases from V and 6 bases from J, with 14 bases between. The CDR3 is 12 residues long. The CDR3 DNA sequence: TGCAGTGCTCAAAATAAGCGCGGCGAGCAGTACTTC. Protein sequence: CSAQNKRGEQYF.

The rearrangement joins TRBV10-3 to TRBJ2-1; TRBD2 matches 10 bases. The CDR3 consists of 16 residues. Per the germline V gene, CDR1 is ENHRY and CDR2 is SYGVKD. With 0 bases clipped from V and 9 bases from J, the junction kept 8 bases outside the gene matches. This chain's CDR3 is CAISESTASGRIEQFF. CDR3 DNA sequence: TGTGCCATCAGTGAGTCGACGGCTAGCGGGAGAATTGAGCAGTTCTTC.

This clonotype was seen just once. This clone may be a read error of a much larger clone one base away. V is TRBV12-3 or TRBV12-4 and J is TRBJ2-5, with D unclear. The CDR3 covers 11 residues. CDR3 nucleotides: TGTGCCAGCAGCAGGATGGAGACCCAGCACTTC. Amino acids: CASSRMETQHF.

Concerning this clonotype itself: One end of the junction is discordant with germline, which a read error may explain. The V call is TRBV30, the J call TRBJ2-7, with a tentative D call TRBD1 (6 bases). The V gene's germline CDR1 is GTSNPN and CDR2 SVGIG (reference sequence). This CDR3 is 16 amino acids long. The CDR3 region has the DNA TGTGCCTGGAGTGTACGGGTGGGGGCTCTCTCCTACGAGCGGTACTTC. The encoded protein is CAWSVRVGALSYERYF.